This TCR beta chain is from a study of shared clonotypes between healthy human individuals (dated by TCRdb to about 2020). In terms of the full investigation: The cohort included three men and a couple of women between 18 and 49 years of age. Leukapheresis yielded between about 0.9 and 8.9 billion PBMCs per donor. To estimate repertoire size and how much clonotypes are shared between individuals, the study performed deep sequencing of blood TCR repertoires from five healthy adults. For each donor, three plates each were used for CD4 naive and CD4 memory, two plates were used for CD8 naive, and one plate was used for CD8 memory. To increase sequencing depth and limit assay-specific biases, TCR repertoire library preparation and sequencing were carried out by different laboratories using diverse techniques.

The research as a whole found: Pairwise subsampling led to the expectation that sequencing depth would affect the degree of clonotype sharing among donors. Approximately 5% of naive CD4, roughly 3.5% of naive CD8, 2% to 2.5% of memory CD4, and 0.4% of memory CD8 clonotypes were shared across a few donors. Compared with non-shared clonotypes, the clonotypes found in all four sorted-subset donors had higher generation probabilities. The small number of donors limited the genetic and exposure-history diversity represented. Incomplete sequencing was indicated by rarefaction of sorted-subset datasets, despite the large sequencing depth. Sampling was limited to blood, and TCR repertoires in tissue likely differ from TCR repertoires in blood. Naive subsets generally had larger estimated clonotype richness than memory subsets.

Healthy HIV-negative adults with no recently reported acute infections or vaccinations were included as donors. Every donor was a Caucasian adult residing in Nashville, Tennessee, USA. Magnetic negative selection was used to enrich CD4+ T cells, after which naive cells were positively selected on CD45RA and the negative fraction became the memory subset. Blood was obtained by leukapheresis, after which PBMCs were separated by Ficoll-Histopaque density gradient centrifugation and cryopreserved in liquid nitrogen vapor phase. Purity and quantity of every magnetically sorted T cell population were checked by analytical flow cytometry. Genomic DNA was isolated from every sorted fraction and measured by UV absorbance on a Nanodrop 2000c. The V and J ends are trimmed by 5 bases and 0 bases, leaving 11 bases between them. The CDR3 numbers 15 residues from cysteine through phenylalanine. The CDR3 DNA has 45 bases and is translated from base 1. From the germline V gene (reference sequence), CDR1 is MNHEY and CDR2 is SMNVEV.

Using the deep immunoSEQ assay, multiplex PCR amplified TCR CDR3 regions from genomic DNA. Extracted genomic DNA from each cell subset was spread evenly across all wells of several immunoSEQ 96-well plates, with each plate serving as a replicate. For sorted subsets, 200 to 250 ng genomic DNA, equal to about 30,000 T cell genomes, was loaded into each replicate PCR. The purified libraries were quantified using a Qubit 3.0 fluorometer, sized with a Bioanalyzer 2100, and then quantified again using the KAPA Library Quantification kit. Every immunoSEQ 96-well plate was sequenced on a dedicated single-read 150-cycle Illumina NextSeq 550 flow cell. In the source study's methods: Because only junctional sequences without quality scores were contained in the immunoSEQ output, filtering matching that applied to full-length reads could not be performed. Sequences were annotated with PyIR, a Python wrapper for IgBLAST v1.9, and V/J genes and CDR3 were assigned using IMGT germline references. Any read was removed if the V/J assignment was weak (E-value above 1e-6), the CDR3 was missing, or the read contained stop codons, out-of-frame junctions, or ambiguous translated residues. V3J clonotypes were defined by identical inferred V gene, J gene, and CDR3 amino acid sequence. Percentage overlap between repertoires was computed as shared unique clonotypes divided by the size of the smaller repertoire. Repertoire richness was assessed with RTK rarefaction, the Chao1 estimator, and Recon v2.1 estimates of unobserved clonotypes. Generation probabilities for all TCRbeta clonotypes obtained by the gDNA method from several donors were computed using OLGA. Drawn from immuneACCESS, this table holds only the in-frame rearrangements with V and J called that TCRdb kept. Clones are partly lost; checked studies trace under half to an unresolved V gene and leave the rest unexplained. V and J calls and clone size are those listed in that table; D and trimming were worked out from the DNA. The sample table holds millions of clones, of which approximately 93% were seen once. The ten largest clones add up to about 0.41% of the sample.

About this clone itself: Its antigen is currently not known. The input lacks base qualities; no much larger clone sits a single base away.

Input material: naive CD4+ T cells from PBMCs. The cell subset or site label, as the study defines it: CD45RA+ positively selected. The rearranged segments are TRBV27 and TRBJ1-3; the D region possibly corresponds to TRBD1 (5 bases align). The origin of this receptor is a man aged 18 to 30 in good health. Some clones in this sample may be carry-over from other donors' samples. In nucleotide form, the sequence is TGTGCCAGCAGTGGCGGACAATCCTCTGGAAACACCATATATTTT. Its protein product is CASSGGQSSGNTIYF.